This T cell receptor beta chain was profiled in a study of blood T cell repertoires in COVID-19 (dated by TCRdb to 2018 to 2021). General notes on the study: The collaborator samples originated in the United States, Italy and Spain and spanned the acute and convalescent phases of COVID-19. The prospective study material was composed of cDNA or gDNA derived from T cells, B-cell-depleted T cells, or PBMCs. Deeply sampled blood TCRbeta repertoires from subjects exposed to, actively infected with, or recovered from COVID-19 were included in the dataset. The repertoires were released in a freely available public database intended as a resource for research on the immune response to SARS-CoV-2. The samples were drawn from two sources: the first 160 participants of the ongoing ImmuneRACE study, and 1,000 to 1,500 subjects contributed by 6 global collaborators. The sample metadata nearly always contained a de-identified subject ID, COVID-19 status, age in years and sex. Where available, HLA class I and class II types were obtained from metadata supplied by the sample provider rather than from assay-based typing. Overall study results and their limits: How much clinical and demographic metadata was included differed by source and by participant, and the metadata was provided uncurated.

The collaborating institutions used their own protocols to collect whole blood in K2EDTA tubes. For TCRbeta analysis, collaborator samples were shipped as frozen whole blood, as isolated PBMCs, or as DNA extracted from either sample type. TCRbeta CDR3 regions were amplified from genomic DNA using the immunoSEQ Assay, a bias-controlled multiplex PCR. As for the original processing: Within the assay, amplification of reference gene primers was used to estimate how many nucleated cells each sample contained. Sequence reads were collapsed and filtered to measure the absolute abundance of every unique TCRbeta CDR3 rearrangement. For each sample, productive Simpson clonality was calculated as the square root of Simpson's diversity index across productive rearrangements. What TCRdb holds here is the immuneACCESS table cut down to in-frame rearrangements. Part of the clones is not present; checked against another copy, under half of the missing clones reflect an unresolved V gene, and the others are unexplained. D and trimming come from the DNA, and the V and J calls and clone size come from that table. The sample yields roughly 260,000 clones; roughly four fifths were counted once. Roughly 4.7% of the sample is taken by the ten largest.

CDR1 MNHEY and CDR2 SVGAGI were looked up in the germline V gene. Including cysteine and phenylalanine, the CDR3 has 14 amino acids. The CDR3 DNA has 42 bases and is translated from base 1. Trimmed from V: 6 bases; trimmed from J: 7 bases; junction bases lacking a gene match: 8. The count of this clone is one. Its antigen is currently not known. No base qualities exist here, and no much larger clone lies one base off it. The clonotype was recovered from a woman between 70 and 85 years old with acute or convalescent COVID-19. Sequenced input: peripheral blood. The receptor chain draws on TRBV6-5 and TRBJ1-5, with 8 central nucleotides matching TRBD1. The nucleotide sequence reads TGTGCCAGCAGGGCGGGACAGGTTTGGCAGCCCCAGCATTTT. This encodes CASRAGQVWQPQHF.